The 24 T cell receptor beta chains below were found in one sample sequenced in a study of cytomegalovirus exposure and HLA in healthy donors. The PCR employed 60 Vbeta primers together with 13 Jbeta primers. Sequencing used immunoSEQ multiplex PCR; TCRdb keeps in-frame clones, though not all of them. The sample holds 130,000 to 150,000 clones, 80% seen once. The specimen was PBMCs. The receptors stem from a woman aged 25 to 45 in good health and CMV-seronegative.

The chain uses TRBV27 and TRBJ2-7; TRBD2 matches 11 bases. Trimming cost V 1 base and J 0 bases; bases outside gene matches: 8. Germline V gene sequence: CDR1 MNHEY, CDR2 SMNVEV (reference sequence). The CDR3 loop spans 18 amino acids. The CDR3 loop reads CASSLWGTSGPSSYEQYF. DNA of the CDR3: TGTGCCAGCAGTTTATGGGGGACTAGCGGCCCGAGCTCCTACGAGCAGTACTTC.

This chain links TRBV4-3 with TRBJ1-1; a possible D gene is TRBD1 (5 bases). Germline CDR1 LGHNA, CDR2 YSLEER. This CDR3 is 17 amino acids long. V was cut by 0 bases and J by 0 bases, with 14 bases left in between. The CDR3 nucleotides are TGCGCCAGCAGCCAAGATCTCGGGGGATTCATGAACACTGAAGCTTTCTTT. Residues: CASSQDLGGFMNTEAFF.

The chain joins TRBV10-3 to TRBJ2-5; 10 nucleotides align to TRBD2. With V trimmed by 6 bases and J by 3 bases, 4 bases remained unmatched. Per the germline V gene, CDR1 is ENHRY and CDR2 is SYGVKD. The length of the CDR3 is 14 residues. CDR3 bases: TGTGCCATCAGACCGGGACTAGCGAAAGAGACCCAGTACTTC. This sequence encodes CAIRPGLAKETQYF.

The chain is built from TRBV5-1 and TRBJ1-2, with 12 bases that match TRBD1. CDR3 length: 16 residues. Germline values: CDR1 SGHRS, CDR2 YFSETQ. With 4 bases clipped from V and 2 bases from J, the junction kept 6 bases outside the gene matches. CDR3 nucleotides: TGCGCCAGCAGCATCGGGACAGGGGGCCGAAACTATGGCTACACCTTC. This encodes CASSIGTGGRNYGYTF.

The gene calls are TRBV19 and TRBJ1-1, with TRBD1 as a possible D gene (5 bases). The germline gives CDR1 LNHDA, CDR2 SQIVND (reference sequence). The ends were cut back, 4 bases at V and 6 bases at J, with 18 bases in the middle. The CDR3 covers 15 residues. The CDR3 DNA follows: TGTGCCAGTAGTAAAGGGGCAGTCGTATTTTCTGAAGCTTTCTTT. Protein product: CASSKGAVVFSEAFF. Together with reference TRBV19 and TRBJ1-1, the CDR3 gives the full variable domain: DGGITQSPKYLFRKEGQNVTLSCEQNLNHDAMYWYRQDPGQGLRLIYYSQIVNDFQKGDIAEGYSVSREKKESFPLTVTSAQKNPTAFYLCASSKGAVVFSEAFFGQGTRLTVV.

V usage is TRBV5-6 and J usage is TRBJ1-6; D may be TRBD1 (5 bases). The V and J ends lost 2 bases and 10 bases respectively, with 25 bases between them. The CDR3 is 18 residues long. In germline, CDR1 is SGHDT, CDR2 YYEEEE. The chain's CDR3 is CASSLRLAWGEDGSPLHF. CDR3 sequence (DNA): TGTGCCAGCAGCTTAAGGCTCGCCTGGGGGGAGGATGGATCACCCCTCCACTTT.

In this sample, this clone turned up a few times. The chain couples TRBV5-1 to TRBJ1-2, with 7 nucleotides matching TRBD1. This CDR3 comprises 13 residues. Germline V gene lookup returns CDR1 SGHRS and CDR2 YFSETQ. Trimming at V came to 4 bases and at J to 8 bases, leaving 8 bases not matched to a gene. The CDR3 nucleotides are TGCGCCAGCAGCATCGGACAGGAGGGGGGCTACACCTTC. Protein sequence: CASSIGQEGGYTF. The full variable domain, rest sourced from reference TRBV5-1 and TRBJ1-2, is KAGVTQTPRYLIKTRGQQVTLSCSPISGHRSVSWYQQTPGQGLQFLFEYFSETQRNKGNFPGRFSGRQFSNSRSEMNVSTLELGDSALYLCASSIGQEGGYTFGSGTRLTVV.

V is TRBV5-1 and J is TRBJ1-2; D not resolved. V was shortened by 1 base and J by 2 bases, with 6 bases between the two germline ends. This CDR3 has 13 amino acids. Germline V gives CDR1 SGHRS, CDR2 YFSETQ. The CDR3 sequence: CASSLSQNYGYTF. The CDR3 DNA reads as TGCGCCAGCAGCTTGAGCCAAAACTATGGCTACACCTTC.

The chain couples TRBV7-2 to TRBJ2-7, with D perhaps matching TRBD1 (5 bases). The CDR3 has 12 amino acids. The V and J ends lost 5 bases and 5 bases respectively, with 10 bases between them. Germline CDR1 reads SGHTA; CDR2 reads FQGNSA. CDR3 residues: CASSGASHEQYF. The CDR3 DNA reads as TGTGCCAGCAGCGGGGCTTCCCACGAGCAGTACTTC.

The count of this clone is one. This rearrangement joins TRBV7-2 to TRBJ2-3, with 10 nucleotides matching TRBD2. The length of the CDR3 is 15 residues. Germline V CDR1 and CDR2: SGHTA, FQGNSA. V shed 3 bases, J shed 8 bases, and the junction held 8 bases outside the gene matches. Here the CDR3 reads CASSLLAGGDGTQYF. DNA for the CDR3: TGTGCCAGCAGCTTGTTAGCGGGGGGCGATGGTACGCAGTATTTT.

The chain uses TRBV5-1 and TRBJ1-1, with TRBD1 matching 8 bases. In germline, CDR1 is SGHRS, CDR2 YFSETQ. V lost 0 bases, J lost 6 bases, and 7 bases stayed unmatched. This CDR3 has 15 amino acids. CDR3 DNA sequence: TGCGCCAGCAGCTTGGACACAGGGGGAGTCGCTGAAGCTTTCTTT. Its translation is CASSLDTGGVAEAFF.

Details on this clone: This same CDR3 is encoded by further DNA sequences in the sample. The chain combines TRBV4-3 with TRBJ2-7; D is uncertain. Germline V CDR1 and CDR2: LGHNA, YSLEER. CDR3 length: 14 residues. With 2 bases removed from V and 0 bases from J, the gap between germline ends came to 8 bases. This CDR3 is CASSQLPGSYEQYF. The CDR3, as DNA: TGCGCCAGCAGCCAATTACCGGGCTCCTACGAGCAGTACTTC.

CDR3 nucleotide sequence: TGTGCCAGCAGCGCGACTAGCGGGTCCTACAATGAGCAGTTCTTC. Protein product: CASSATSGSYNEQFF. The chain recombines TRBV9 with TRBJ2-1; 10 bases line up with TRBD2. J lost 1 base, V lost 3 bases, and 1 base had no gene match. There are 15 residues in the CDR3. CDR1 and CDR2 (germline): SGDLS, YYNGEE.

J is TRBJ2-7 and V is TRBV6-5; 9 bases match TRBD2. The V segment lost 9 bases and the J segment 4 bases; nucleotides outside the gene matches: 7. The CDR3 runs to 13 residues. Germline CDR1 reads MNHEY; CDR2 reads SVGAGI. The CDR3 spells CASGRTSEYEQYF. The CDR3 DNA reads as TGTGCCAGTGGACGGACTAGCGAGTACGAGCAGTACTTC.

The genes are TRBV27 and TRBJ2-7, with 8 nucleotides matching TRBD1. Germline V gene sequence: CDR1 MNHEY, CDR2 SMNVEV (reference sequence). There are 14 residues in the CDR3. Germline trimming cut 2 bases from V and 5 bases from J; bases unmatched to any gene: 5. CDR3 loop: CASSLQGAWNEQYF. The CDR3 DNA sequence: TGTGCCAGCAGTTTACAGGGGGCGTGGAACGAGCAGTACTTC.

The gene calls are TRBV19 and TRBJ1-1; no clear D gene. V gave up 1 base and J gave up 6 bases, with 15 bases separating them. The CDR3 has 15 amino acids. Germline CDR1 LNHDA, CDR2 SQIVND (reference sequence). CDR3 DNA sequence: TGTGCCAGTAGTATAGTTAGTCTCGTCGTCGCTGAAGCTTTCTTT. This encodes CASSIVSLVVAEAFF.

The chain recombines TRBV4-1 with TRBJ2-7, with TRBD2 as a possible D gene (6 bases). The germline V gene has CDR1 MGHRA and CDR2 YSYEKL. V was shortened by 5 bases and J by 7 bases, with 24 bases between the two germline ends. This CDR3 is 16 amino acids long. This CDR3 reads CASSESRLIVRGEQYF. In DNA, the CDR3 is TGCGCCAGCAGCGAGAGCAGGCTGATCGTTCGGGGGGAGCAGTACTTC.

The sample holds many counts of this clone. This chain links TRBV10-2 with TRBJ2-5, with 8 bases lining up with TRBD1. The CDR3 totals 14 residues. Unmatched junction bases numbered 5, after V lost 7 bases and J lost 1 base. Germline V lookup: CDR1 WSHSY, CDR2 SAAADI. CDR3 sequence (DNA): TGCGCCAGCACCGAAGGGACAGGCCAAGAGACCCAGTACTTC. Its translation: CASTEGTGQETQYF.

The chain links TRBV27 to TRBJ2-5, with D maybe TRBD1 (5 bases). The CDR3 extends over 12 amino acids. V lost 11 bases and J 2 bases, leaving 12 bases between the germline ends. Germline V gene data show CDR1 as MNHEY and CDR2 as SMNVEV (reference sequence). The CDR3 DNA reads as TGTGCCGACCCCAGGGAACAAGAGACCCAGTACTTC. Translating it yields CADPREQETQYF.

The chain combines TRBV10-3 with TRBJ1-1, with a tentative D call TRBD1 (6 bases). Between the trimmed V and J ends, which lost 2 bases and 4 bases, there was a span of 11 bases. From germline, CDR1 is ENHRY and CDR2 SYGVKD. This CDR3 comprises 14 residues. CDR3 sequence reads: CAISERTEITEAFF. The CDR3 DNA reads as TGTGCCATCAGTGAGAGGACAGAAATCACTGAAGCTTTCTTT.

This clone was found a few times. The gene calls are TRBV10-3 and TRBJ1-3; 7 nucleotides match TRBD1. Germline CDR1 and CDR2: ENHRY and SYGVKD. The V gene end was trimmed by 2 bases and the J gene end by 2 bases; junction bases not matched to a gene: 3. This CDR3 comprises 15 residues. CDR3 sequence (DNA): TGTGCCATCAGTGAGGGTACAGGGGCTGGAAACACCATATATTTT. This translates into CAISEGTGAGNTIYF.

This clone appeared a few times. The V gene is TRBV27, the J gene TRBJ1-5; D is unresolved. V was cut by 0 bases and J by 6 bases, with 12 bases left in between. The germline V gene encodes CDR1 MNHEY and CDR2 SMNVEV (reference sequence). The CDR3 loop spans 15 amino acids. CDR3 nucleotide sequence: TGTGCCAGCAGTTTATCCCCAGCGGAGGGTCAGCCCCAGCATTTT. It encodes CASSLSPAEGQPQHF.

This chain links TRBV25-1 with TRBJ1-1, with a tentative D call TRBD1 (5 bases). This CDR3 is built from 17 residues. CDR1 and CDR2 from the germline V gene are MGHDK and SYGVNS. V gave up 0 bases and J gave up 1 base, with 15 bases separating them. CDR3 nucleotide sequence: TGTGCCAGCAGTGAATACAGGGAGGGAGGTACGAACACTGAAGCTTTCTTT. Translating it yields CASSEYREGGTNTEAFF. Full variable domain (remainder filled in from reference TRBV25-1 and TRBJ1-1): EADIYQTPRYLVIGTGKKITLECSQTMGHDKMYWYQQDPGMELHLIHYSYGVNSTEKGDLSSESTVSRIRTEHFPLTLESARPSHTSQYLCASSEYREGGTNTEAFFGQGTRLTVV.

The sample holds one count of this clone. V is TRBV7-9 and J is TRBJ2-1; 10 bases are a match to TRBD2. Losses at the gene ends were 5 bases for V and 5 bases for J; bases not matched to a gene: 6. The CDR3 has 15 amino acids. Germline loops: CDR1 SEHNR, CDR2 FQNEAQ (reference sequence). The CDR3 is CASSPLAGSHNEQFF. CDR3 in DNA: TGTGCCAGCAGCCCACTAGCGGGGTCCCACAATGAGCAGTTCTTC.